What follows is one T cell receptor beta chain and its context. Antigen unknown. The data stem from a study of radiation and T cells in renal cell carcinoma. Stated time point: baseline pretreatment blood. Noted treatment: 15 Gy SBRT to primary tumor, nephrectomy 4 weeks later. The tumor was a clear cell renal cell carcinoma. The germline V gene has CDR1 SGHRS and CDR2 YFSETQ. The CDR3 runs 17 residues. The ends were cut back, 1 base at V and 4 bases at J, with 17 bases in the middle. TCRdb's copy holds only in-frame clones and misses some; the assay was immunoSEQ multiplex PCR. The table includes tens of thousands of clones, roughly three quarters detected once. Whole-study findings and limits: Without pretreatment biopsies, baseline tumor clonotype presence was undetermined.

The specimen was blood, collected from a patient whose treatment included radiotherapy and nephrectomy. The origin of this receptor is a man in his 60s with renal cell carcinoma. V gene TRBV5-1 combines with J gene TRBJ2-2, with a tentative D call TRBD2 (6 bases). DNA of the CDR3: TGCGCCAGCAGCTTGTTAGGAGGGAGGCTAGGCACCGGGGAGCTGTTTTTT. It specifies CASSLLGGRLGTGELFF.